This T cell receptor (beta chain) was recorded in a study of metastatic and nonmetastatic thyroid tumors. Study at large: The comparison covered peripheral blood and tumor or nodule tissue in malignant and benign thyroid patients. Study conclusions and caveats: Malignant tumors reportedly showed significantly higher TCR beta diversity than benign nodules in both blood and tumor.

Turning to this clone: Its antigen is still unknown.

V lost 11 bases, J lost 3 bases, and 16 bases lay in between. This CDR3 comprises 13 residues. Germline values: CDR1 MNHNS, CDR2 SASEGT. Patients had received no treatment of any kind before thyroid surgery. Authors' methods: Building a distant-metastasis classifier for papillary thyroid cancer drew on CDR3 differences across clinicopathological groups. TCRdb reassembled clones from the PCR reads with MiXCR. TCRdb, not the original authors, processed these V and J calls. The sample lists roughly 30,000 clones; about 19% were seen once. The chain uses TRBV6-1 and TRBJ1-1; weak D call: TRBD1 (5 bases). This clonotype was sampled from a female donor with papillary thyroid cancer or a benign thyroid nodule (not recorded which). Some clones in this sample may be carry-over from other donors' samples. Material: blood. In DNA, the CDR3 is TGTGCCCGAGGGCTGGGGGGAGACACTGAAGCTTTCTTT. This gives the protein CARGLGGDTEAFF.